Included here is one T cell receptor beta chain sequence, with context. This CDR3 contains 14 residues. V shed 5 bases and J shed 3 bases, with 14 bases lying between them. CDR1 and CDR2 from the germline V gene are SGHTA and FQGNSA. This record comes from a study of blood T cell repertoires in COVID-19. In the study overall: Acute and convalescent COVID-19 samples came from the United States, Italy and Spain. Sources were T cells, B-cell-depleted T cells, or PBMCs; the material itself was cDNA or gDNA.

Authors' data handling: Using reference gene primer amplification, nucleated cell counts were estimated. Sequencing used immunoSEQ multiplex PCR; TCRdb keeps in-frame clones, though not all of them. That table furnishes V, J and clone size, whereas the DNA furnished D and trimming. The sample has 25,000 to 35,000 clones, 60% to 80% seen once. The sequence derives from a boy younger than 10 with active or convalescent COVID-19. The sample consisted of peripheral blood. This chain links TRBV7-2 with TRBJ2-7, with D maybe TRBD2 (5 bases). The CDR3 loop is CASSRYKGSYEQYF. The CDR3 DNA sequence: TGTGCCAGCAGCCGTTACAAAGGGAGCTACGAGCAGTACTTC.